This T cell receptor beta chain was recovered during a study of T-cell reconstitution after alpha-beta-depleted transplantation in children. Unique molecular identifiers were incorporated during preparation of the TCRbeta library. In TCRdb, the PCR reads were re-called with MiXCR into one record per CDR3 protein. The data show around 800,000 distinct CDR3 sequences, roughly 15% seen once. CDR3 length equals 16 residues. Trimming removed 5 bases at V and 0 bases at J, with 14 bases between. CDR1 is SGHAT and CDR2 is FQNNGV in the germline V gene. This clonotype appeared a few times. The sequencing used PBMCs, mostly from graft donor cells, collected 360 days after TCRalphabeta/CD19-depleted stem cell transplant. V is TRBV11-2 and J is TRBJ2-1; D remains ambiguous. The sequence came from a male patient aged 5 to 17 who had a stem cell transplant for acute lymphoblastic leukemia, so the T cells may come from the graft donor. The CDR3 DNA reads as TGTGCCAGCAGCCCGGCCCAGGCGAGCTCCTACAATGAGCAGTTCTTC. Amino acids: CASSPAQASSYNEQFF.